The rows below give T cell receptor beta chains drawn from one sample of a study of monozygotic twins with inflammatory bowel disease. Each CDR3 protein gets one entry in TCRdb, which reprocessed the 5' RACE reads and gives no DNA. This sample's table has 440,000 or so distinct CDR3 sequences. Input material: blood. These receptors came from a human donor with ulcerative colitis or Crohn's disease, or a healthy co-twin of an affected twin (not recorded which). Both conserved end residues are part of each CDR3.

v_gene	j_gene	CDR3aa
TRBV18	TRBJ1-1	CASSPWTTLNTEAFF
TRBV3-1	TRBJ2-7	CASSPRSTPSYEQYF
TRBV10-2	TRBJ1-1	CASGFQNTEAFF
TRBV11-3	TRBJ2-3	CASSLDSRAGTDTQYF
TRBV19	TRBJ1-1	CASSMGGATEAFF
TRBV3-1	TRBJ2-2	CASSPRNRGGGELFF
TRBV4-3	TRBJ2-3	CASSHGGPVATDTQYF
TRBV5-6	TRBJ2-5	CASSLVWEETQYF
TRBV29-1	TRBJ2-5	CSVEASSLGKTQYF
TRBV6-1	TRBJ1-4	CASSAGVIEKLFF
TRBV11-2	TRBJ2-3	CASSYLRDRGRPSTDTQYF
TRBV5-1	TRBJ2-3	CASSPGGLAGDTQYF
TRBV5-1	TRBJ2-7	CASSPTTGQGYEQYF